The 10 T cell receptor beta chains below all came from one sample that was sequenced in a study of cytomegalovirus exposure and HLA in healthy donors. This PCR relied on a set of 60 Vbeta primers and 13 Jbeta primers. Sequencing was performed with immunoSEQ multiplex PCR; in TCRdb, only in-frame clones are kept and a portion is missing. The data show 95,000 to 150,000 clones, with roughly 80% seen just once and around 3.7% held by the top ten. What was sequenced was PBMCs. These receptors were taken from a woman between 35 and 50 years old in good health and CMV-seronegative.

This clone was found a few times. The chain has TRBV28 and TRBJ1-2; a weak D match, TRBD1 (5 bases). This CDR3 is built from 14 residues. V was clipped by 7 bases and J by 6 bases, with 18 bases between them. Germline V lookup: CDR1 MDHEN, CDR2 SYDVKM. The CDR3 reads CASMLPRGKNGYTF. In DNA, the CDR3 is TGTGCCAGCATGCTCCCGCGGGGCAAAAATGGCTACACCTTC.

The CDR3 sequence is CASSDNSYNEQFF. Written as DNA, the CDR3 is TGTGCCAGCAGCGACAATTCCTACAATGAGCAGTTCTTC. The genes are TRBV7-6 and TRBJ2-1; D gene ambiguous. There are 13 residues in the CDR3. V was cut by 5 bases and J by 1 base, with 6 bases left in between. The germline V gene encodes CDR1 SGHVS and CDR2 FNYEAQ.

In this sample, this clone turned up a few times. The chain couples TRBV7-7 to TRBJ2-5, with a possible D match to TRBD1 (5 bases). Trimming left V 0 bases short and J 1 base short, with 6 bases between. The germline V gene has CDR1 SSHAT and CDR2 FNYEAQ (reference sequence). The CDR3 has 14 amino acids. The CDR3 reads CASSLAGLQETQYF. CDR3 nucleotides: TGTGCCAGCAGCTTAGCGGGGCTCCAAGAGACCCAGTACTTC.

CDR3 sequence: CASSYSSGGPTEQYF. The CDR3 DNA follows: TGTGCCAGCAGTTACTCGAGCGGGGGGCCGACCGAGCAGTACTTC. The chain uses TRBV6-5 and TRBJ2-7, with 9 positions matching TRBD2. The germline gives CDR1 MNHEY, CDR2 SVGAGI. There are 15 residues in the CDR3. Germline trimming cut 0 bases from V and 6 bases from J; bases unmatched to any gene: 6.

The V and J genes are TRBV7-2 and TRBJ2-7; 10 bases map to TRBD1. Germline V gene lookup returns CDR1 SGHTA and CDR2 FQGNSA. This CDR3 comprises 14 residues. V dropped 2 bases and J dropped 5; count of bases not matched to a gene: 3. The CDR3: CASSLSGTGDEQYF. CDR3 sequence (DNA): TGTGCCAGCAGCTTAAGCGGGACAGGGGACGAGCAGTACTTC.

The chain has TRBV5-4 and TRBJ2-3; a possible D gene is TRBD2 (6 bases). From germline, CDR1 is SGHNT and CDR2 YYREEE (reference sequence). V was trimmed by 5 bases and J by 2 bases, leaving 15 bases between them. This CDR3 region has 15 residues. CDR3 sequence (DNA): TGTGCCAGCAGAGTAACGCGGGGCCCCACAGATACGCAGTATTTT. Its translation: CASRVTRGPTDTQYF. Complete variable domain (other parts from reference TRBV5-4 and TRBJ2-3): ETGVTQSPTHLIKTRGQQVTLRCSSQSGHNTVSWYQQALGQGPQFIFQYYREEENGRGNFPPRFSGLQFPNYSSELNVNALELDDSALYLCASRVTRGPTDTQYFGPGTRLTVL.

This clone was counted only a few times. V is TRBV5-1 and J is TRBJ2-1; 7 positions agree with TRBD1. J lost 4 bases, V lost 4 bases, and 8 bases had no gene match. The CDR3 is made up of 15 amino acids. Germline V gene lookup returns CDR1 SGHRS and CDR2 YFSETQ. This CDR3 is CASSRGGSGYNEQFF. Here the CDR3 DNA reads TGCGCCAGCAGCCGAGGGGGCTCCGGTTACAATGAGCAGTTCTTC.

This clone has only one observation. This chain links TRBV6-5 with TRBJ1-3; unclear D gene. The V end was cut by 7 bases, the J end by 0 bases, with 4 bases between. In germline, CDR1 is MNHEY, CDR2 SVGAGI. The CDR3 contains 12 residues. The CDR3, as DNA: TGTGCCAGCACTTCCTCTGGAAACACCATATATTTT. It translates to CASTSSGNTIYF.

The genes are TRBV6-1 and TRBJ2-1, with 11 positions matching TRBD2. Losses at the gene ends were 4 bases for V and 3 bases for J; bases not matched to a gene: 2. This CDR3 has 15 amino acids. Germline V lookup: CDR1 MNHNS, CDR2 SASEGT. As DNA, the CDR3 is TGTGCCAGCAGTGTCGGGACTAGCGGCTACAATGAGCAGTTCTTC. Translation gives CASSVGTSGYNEQFF.

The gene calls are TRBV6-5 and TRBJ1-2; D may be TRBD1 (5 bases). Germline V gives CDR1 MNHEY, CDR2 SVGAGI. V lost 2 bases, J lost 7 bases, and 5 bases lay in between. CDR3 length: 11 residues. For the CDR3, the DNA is TGTGCCAGCAGTTACAGGGGTGGCTACACCTTC. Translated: CASSYRGGYTF.